Listed below are T cell receptor beta chains from one sample, sequenced in a study of molecular identifiers for immune sequencing clone quantification. A single record per CDR3 protein comes from TCRdb applying MiXCR to the PCR reads. The sample holds over 600,000 distinct CDR3 sequences, just under 20% seen once. The sample taken for sequencing was naive CD8+ T cells from blood, with Jurkat cell RNA spiked in. These receptors came from a human donor in good health. Some libraries in this study had Jurkat cell RNA spiked in. Both conserved end residues are part of each CDR3. A D gene is named only where the DNA matches it firmly. Not every row has a clone size; where given, it reads once, few, many or a size class.

v_gene	abundance	j_gene	d_gene	CDR3nt	CDR3aa
TRBV7-8	many	TRBJ2-3	.	TGTGCCAGCAGCTTAGGGAATGCAGGCGCAGATACGCAGTATTTT	CASSLGNAGADTQYF
TRBV28	many	TRBJ2-7	.	TGTGCCAGCAGTTTATTGGTGGGTAGCTCCTACGAGCAGTACTTC	CASSLLVGSSYEQYF
TRBV7-6	many	TRBJ2-7	TRBD2	TGTGCCAGCAGCTTGACTAGCGGGAGGGCCCTGTCCCTTTACGAGCAGTACTTC	CASSLTSGRALSLYEQYF
TRBV9	.	TRBJ2-3	TRBD2	TGTGCCAGCAGCGATGGCGGGACTAGCGGTTATACGCAGTATTTT	CASSDGGTSGYTQYF
TRBV30	many	TRBJ2-1	TRBD2	TGTGCCTGGACCTTGGACTTTAGCGGGAGTGGTACTCAGTTCTTC	CAWTLDFSGSGTQFF
TRBV2	.	TRBJ1-1	TRBD1	TGTGCCATTGACAGGGGTGAGTACACTGAAGCTTTCTTT	CAIDRGEYTEAFF
TRBV7-9	many	TRBJ2-5	.	TGTGCCAGCAGCACAGTCGTTGCCAGGGACGAGACCCAGTACTTC	CASSTVVARDETQYF
TRBV11-2	.	TRBJ2-1	.	TGTGCCAGCAGTCCACTCGACCCTAGCGAGGGAGATGAGCAGTTCTTC	CASSPLDPSEGDEQFF
TRBV4-1	.	TRBJ2-7	TRBD2	TGCGCCAGCAGCCAAGAATCGGTAGTAGCGGGGGGGCGATACGAGCAGTACTTC	CASSQESVVAGGRYEQYF
TRBV19	few	TRBJ1-5	TRBD1	TGTGCCAGTAGTCAACAGGGGTTACAGCCCCAGCATTTT	CASSQQGLQPQHF
TRBV25-1	many	TRBJ1-6	.	TGTGCCAGGCGTGAGGGAGGTCCCAATTCACCCCTCCACTTT	CARREGGPNSPLHF
TRBV5-8	.	TRBJ2-7	TRBD1	TGTGCCAGCAGCTTGGAAGGGACAGGTTGGGACGAGCAGTACTTC	CASSLEGTGWDEQYF
TRBV11-2	many	TRBJ2-3	TRBD2	TGTGCCAGCAGGTCCCATCACTCGGAGGGGACTAGGACAGATACGCAGTATTTT	CASRSHHSEGTRTDTQYF
TRBV6-6	many	TRBJ2-5	TRBD2	TGTGCCAGCAGTTCGCTAGCGGGGGCCTACCAAGAGACCCAGTACTTC	CASSSLAGAYQETQYF
TRBV4-1	.	TRBJ1-2	TRBD1	TGCGCCAGCAGCCAAGCGGGGGACAGCAACTATGGCTACACCTTC	CASSQAGDSNYGYTF
TRBV11-2	.	TRBJ2-1	TRBD2	TGTGCCAGCAGCTTAGATGGGAGCGGGAGTGGCGATGAGCAGTTCTTC	CASSLDGSGSGDEQFF
TRBV7-9	.	TRBJ2-7	TRBD1	TGTGCCAGCGGCTGGGACAGTGACTACGAGCAGTACTTC	CASGWDSDYEQYF
TRBV6-2/TRBV6-3	many	TRBJ2-2	.	TGTGCCAGCAGTCTCGACAAGAACACCGGGGAGCTGTTTTTT	CASSLDKNTGELFF
TRBV4-3	.	TRBJ1-2	TRBD1	TGCGCCAGCAGCCAAGAAGCGGGACAGTCTAACTATGGCTACACCTTC	CASSQEAGQSNYGYTF
TRBV10-2	many	TRBJ1-4	.	TGCGCCAGCAGTGAGCTCGCCGTTTATGAAAAACTGTTTTTT	CASSELAVYEKLFF
TRBV4-1	.	TRBJ1-6	.	TGCGCCAGCAGCCAGCTGGTTCAGGCTTACTATAATTCACCCCTCCACTTT	CASSQLVQAYYNSPLHF
TRBV27	.	TRBJ2-7	TRBD2	TGTGCCAGCAGTTTCGCGCTAGCGGGACACGAGCAGTACTTC	CASSFALAGHEQYF
TRBV30	.	TRBJ1-1	.	TGTGCCTGGAATCAGAGGATGAACACTGAAGCTTTCTTT	CAWNQRMNTEAFF
TRBV5-6	.	TRBJ1-2	.	TGTGCCAGCAGCTTCTTGACAGGCGTCTATGGCTACACCTTC	CASSFLTGVYGYTF
TRBV2	few	TRBJ2-7	TRBD1	TGTGCCAGCAGTGAAGTTGCAGGGGGCGGCGAGCAGTACTTC	CASSEVAGGGEQYF
TRBV14	many	TRBJ2-2	.	TGTGCCAGCAGCCAAGGCCTGACTGCGTTGAGCACCGGGGAGCTGTTTTTT	CASSQGLTALSTGELFF
TRBV29-1	many	TRBJ2-1	.	TGCAGCGTTGAGGGTGGCCTAGCAGAGAACAATGAGCAGTTCTTC	CSVEGGLAENNEQFF
TRBV15	.	TRBJ2-3	.	TGTGCCACCAGCAGGAGGGGGGACAGCACAGATACGCAGTATTTT	CATSRRGDSTDTQYF
TRBV28	few	TRBJ1-2	.	TGTGCCAGCAGCCGTCGAGAATATGCGACTGGCTACACCTTC	CASSRREYATGYTF
TRBV7-2	many	TRBJ2-3	.	TGTGCCAGCAGCACTAGCATCCCCCTAACCACAGATACGCAGTATTTT	CASSTSIPLTTDTQYF
TRBV11-2	many	TRBJ2-2	TRBD1	TGTGCCAGCAGCCCAAAAGGGACAGGATACCCCACCGGGGAGCTGTTTTTT	CASSPKGTGYPTGELFF
TRBV2	many	TRBJ1-5	.	TGTGCCAGCAGTGGTCCCGGCAGGGGCGATTTCAATCAGCCCCAGCATTTT	CASSGPGRGDFNQPQHF
TRBV4-3	many	TRBJ2-1	.	TGCGCCAGCAGCCAAGTGACTAGCTCCTACAATGAGCAGTTCTTC	CASSQVTSSYNEQFF
TRBV28	few	TRBJ2-1	.	TGTGCCAGCAGTTCCGATCGGATTTCCTCCGCGAAGTTCAATGAGCAGTTCTTC	CASSSDRISSAKFNEQFF
TRBV10-1	.	TRBJ2-7	.	TGCGCCAGCAGTGGACGGACGACGCCAGAGCAGTACTTC	CASSGRTTPEQYF
TRBV19	.	TRBJ1-3	.	TGTGCCAGTAGTATAGTCGACTGGAGCTCTGGAAACACCATATATTTT	CASSIVDWSSGNTIYF
TRBV30	.	TRBJ1-3	.	TGTGCCTGGAGTACCGCCGACAGGTTCTGCTCTGGAAACACCATATATTTT	CAWSTADRFCSGNTIYF
TRBV7-9	many	TRBJ1-2	.	TGTGCCATCCCACCACCGCGGTGGGGGCATGGCTACACCTTC	CAIPPPRWGHGYTF
TRBV20-1	many	TRBJ1-1	.	TGCAGTGCTAGGAGGGCAGGGTACACTGAAGCTTTCTTT	CSARRAGYTEAFF
TRBV12-3/TRBV12-4	few	TRBJ2-1	TRBD1	TGTGCCAGCAGACCCGGGACAGGGGGGTGGAATGAGCAGTTCTTC	CASRPGTGGWNEQFF
TRBV7-7	many	TRBJ2-1	.	TGTGCTAGCAGCTTAGGGACCTCGAGCTCCTACAATGAGCAGTTCTTC	CASSLGTSSSYNEQFF
TRBV7-2	many	TRBJ1-5	.	TGTGCCAGCAGCTTAACGGAGGTCTATCAGCCCCAGCATTTT	CASSLTEVYQPQHF